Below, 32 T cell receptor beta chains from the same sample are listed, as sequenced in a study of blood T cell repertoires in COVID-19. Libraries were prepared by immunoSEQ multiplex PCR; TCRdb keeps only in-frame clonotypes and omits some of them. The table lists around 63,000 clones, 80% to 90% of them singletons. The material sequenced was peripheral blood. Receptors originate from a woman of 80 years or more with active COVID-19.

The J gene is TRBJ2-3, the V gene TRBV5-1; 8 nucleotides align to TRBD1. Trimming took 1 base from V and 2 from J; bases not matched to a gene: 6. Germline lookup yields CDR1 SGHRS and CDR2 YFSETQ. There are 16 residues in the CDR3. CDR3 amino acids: CASSLNPGGFTDTQYF. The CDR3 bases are TGCGCCAGCAGCTTGAACCCAGGGGGCTTCACAGATACGCAGTATTTT.

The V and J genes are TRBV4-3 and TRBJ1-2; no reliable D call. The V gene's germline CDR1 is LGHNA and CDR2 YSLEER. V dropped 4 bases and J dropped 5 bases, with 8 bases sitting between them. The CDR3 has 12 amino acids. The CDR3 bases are TGCGCCAGCAGCCTACGAGGATATGGCTACACCTTC. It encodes CASSLRGYGYTF.

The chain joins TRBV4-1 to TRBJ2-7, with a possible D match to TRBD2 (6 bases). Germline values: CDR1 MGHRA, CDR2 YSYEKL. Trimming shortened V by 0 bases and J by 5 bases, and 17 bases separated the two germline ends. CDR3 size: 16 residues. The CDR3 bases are TGCGCCAGCAGCCAAGAGGGGGGAGGTCGAGTGGACGAGCAGTACTTC. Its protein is CASSQEGGGRVDEQYF.

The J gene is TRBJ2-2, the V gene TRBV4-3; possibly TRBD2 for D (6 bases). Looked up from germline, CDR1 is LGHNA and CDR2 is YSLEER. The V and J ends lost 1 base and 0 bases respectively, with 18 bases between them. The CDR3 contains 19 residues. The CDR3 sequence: CASSQAAGFRASNTGELFF. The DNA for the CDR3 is TGCGCCAGCAGCCAAGCGGCGGGGTTCAGGGCGTCGAACACCGGGGAGCTGTTTTTT.

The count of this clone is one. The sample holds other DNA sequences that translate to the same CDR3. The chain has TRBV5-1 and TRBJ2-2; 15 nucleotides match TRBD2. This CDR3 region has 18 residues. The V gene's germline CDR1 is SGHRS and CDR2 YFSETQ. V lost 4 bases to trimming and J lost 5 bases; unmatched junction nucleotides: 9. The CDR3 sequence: CASSPGTSGGPRTGELFF. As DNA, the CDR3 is TGCGCCAGCAGCCCCGGGACTAGCGGGGGGCCGAGGACCGGGGAGCTGTTTTTT.

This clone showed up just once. The CDR3 nucleotides read TGTGCCAGCTCACCGCGGACAGGGGGCACAGATACGCAGTATTTT. Encoded protein: CASSPRTGGTDTQYF. The rearrangement links TRBV18 to TRBJ2-3; 9 nucleotides line up with TRBD1. CDR1 is KGHSH, CDR2 LQKENI, per germline. CDR3 length equals 15 residues. Trimming removed 3 bases from V and 1 base from J; junction bases left unmatched: 2. Looking up the rest from reference TRBV18 and TRBJ2-3 gives the full variable domain: NAGVMQNPRHLVRRRGQEARLRCSPMKGHSHVYWYRQLPEEGLKFMVYLQKENIIDESGMPKERFSAEFPKEGPSILRIQQVVRGDSAAYFCASSPRTGGTDTQYFGPGTRLTVL.

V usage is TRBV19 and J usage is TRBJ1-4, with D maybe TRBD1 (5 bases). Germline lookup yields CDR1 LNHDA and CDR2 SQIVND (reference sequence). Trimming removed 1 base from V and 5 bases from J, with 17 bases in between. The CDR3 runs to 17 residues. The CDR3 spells CASSIGGGEVRNEKLFF. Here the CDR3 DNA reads TGTGCCAGTAGTATAGGAGGAGGGGAGGTCCGGAATGAAAAACTGTTTTTT. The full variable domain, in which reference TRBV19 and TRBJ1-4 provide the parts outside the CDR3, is DGGITQSPKYLFRKEGQNVTLSCEQNLNHDAMYWYRQDPGQGLRLIYYSQIVNDFQKGDIAEGYSVSREKKESFPLTVTSAQKNPTAFYLCASSIGGGEVRNEKLFFGSGTQLSVL.

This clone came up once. CDR3 bases: TGTGCCTCCCAGAGTGACAGGGGCACAGATACGCAGTATTTT. Translating it yields CASQSDRGTDTQYF. This chain joins TRBV24-1 and TRBJ2-3, with 7 bases matching TRBD1. Trimming took 12 bases from V and 1 from J; bases not matched to a gene: 9. Germline V gene data show CDR1 as KGHDR and CDR2 as SFDVKD. The CDR3 spans 14 residues.

The CDR3 loop reads CASTPVPRAEAFF. In nucleotides, the CDR3 is TGTGCCAGTACCCCCGTCCCTCGGGCTGAAGCTTTCTTT. The J gene is TRBJ1-1, the V gene TRBV19, with unresolved D. V was clipped by 7 bases and J by 6 bases, with 15 bases between them. From germline, CDR1 is LNHDA and CDR2 SQIVND (reference sequence). The CDR3 extends over 13 amino acids.

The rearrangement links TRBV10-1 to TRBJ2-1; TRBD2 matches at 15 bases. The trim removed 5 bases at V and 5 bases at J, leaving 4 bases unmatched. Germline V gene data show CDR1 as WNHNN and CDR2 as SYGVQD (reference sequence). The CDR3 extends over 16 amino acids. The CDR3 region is CASSPGLAGGNNEQFF. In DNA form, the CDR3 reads TGCGCCAGCAGTCCGGGACTAGCGGGGGGCAACAATGAGCAGTTCTTC.

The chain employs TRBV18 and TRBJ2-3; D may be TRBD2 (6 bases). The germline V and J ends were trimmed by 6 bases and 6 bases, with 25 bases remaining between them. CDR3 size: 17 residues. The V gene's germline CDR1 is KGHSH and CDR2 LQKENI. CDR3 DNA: TGTGCCAGCTCCCTTTATCAGACCCGGGGCGGGGACGATACGCAGTATTTT. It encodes CASSLYQTRGGDDTQYF.

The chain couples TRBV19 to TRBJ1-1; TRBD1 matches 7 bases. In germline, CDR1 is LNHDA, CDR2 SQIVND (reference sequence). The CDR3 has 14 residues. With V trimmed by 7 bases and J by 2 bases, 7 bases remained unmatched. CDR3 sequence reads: CASTGDSPNTEAFF. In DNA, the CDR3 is TGTGCCAGTACCGGGGACAGCCCTAACACTGAAGCTTTCTTT.

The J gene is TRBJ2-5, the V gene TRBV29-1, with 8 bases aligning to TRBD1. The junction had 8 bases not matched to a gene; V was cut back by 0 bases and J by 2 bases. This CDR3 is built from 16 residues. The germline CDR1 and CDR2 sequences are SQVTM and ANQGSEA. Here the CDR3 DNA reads TGCAGCGTTGAAGATTGGAGGACAGGGTTTCAAGAGACCCAGTACTTC. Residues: CSVEDWRTGFQETQYF.

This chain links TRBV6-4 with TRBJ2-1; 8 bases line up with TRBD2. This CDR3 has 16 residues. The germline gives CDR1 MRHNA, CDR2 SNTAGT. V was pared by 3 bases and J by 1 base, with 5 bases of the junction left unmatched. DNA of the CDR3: TGTGCCAGCAGTGAACAGCCGGGGGGGTCCTACAATGAGCAGTTCTTC. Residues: CASSEQPGGSYNEQFF.

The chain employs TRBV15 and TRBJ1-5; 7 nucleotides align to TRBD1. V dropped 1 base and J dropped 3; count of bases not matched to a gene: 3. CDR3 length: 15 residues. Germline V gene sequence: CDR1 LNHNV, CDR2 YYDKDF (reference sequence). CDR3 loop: CATSRGTGNNQPQHF. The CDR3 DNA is TGTGCCACCAGCAGAGGGACAGGCAACAATCAGCCCCAGCATTTT.

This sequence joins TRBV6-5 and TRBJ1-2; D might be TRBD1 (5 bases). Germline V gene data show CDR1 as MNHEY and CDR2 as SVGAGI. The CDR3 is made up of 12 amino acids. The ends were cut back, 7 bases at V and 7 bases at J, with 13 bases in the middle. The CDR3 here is CASTSGGGGYTF. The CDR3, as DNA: TGTGCCAGCACCTCGGGGGGAGGTGGCTACACCTTC.

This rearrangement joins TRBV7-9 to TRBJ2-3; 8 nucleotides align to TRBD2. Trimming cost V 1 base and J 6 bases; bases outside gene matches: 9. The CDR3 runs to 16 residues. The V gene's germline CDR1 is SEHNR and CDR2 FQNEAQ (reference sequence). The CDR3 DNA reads TGTGCCAGCAGCTTAGGGGTTAGCGGGGTCGGCGATACGCAGTATTTT. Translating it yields CASSLGVSGVGDTQYF.

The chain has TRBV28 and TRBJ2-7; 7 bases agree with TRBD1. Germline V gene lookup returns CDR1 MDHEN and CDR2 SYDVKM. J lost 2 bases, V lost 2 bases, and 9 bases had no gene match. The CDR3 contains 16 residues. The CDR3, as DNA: TGTGCCAGCAGTTTAAGACTGGCAGGGGGAGCCTACGAGCAGTACTTC. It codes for CASSLRLAGGAYEQYF.

The CDR3 sequence is CASSQGQNNQPQHF. CDR3 in DNA: TGTGCCAGCAGCCAAGGACAGAACAATCAGCCCCAGCATTTT. This chain links TRBV4-2 with TRBJ1-5, with D possibly TRBD1 on 5 matching bases. This CDR3 spans 14 amino acids. The V end lost 1 base, the J end lost 3 bases, and 7 bases lay between the germline ends. Germline-derived CDR1 and CDR2 are LGHNA and YNFKEQ.

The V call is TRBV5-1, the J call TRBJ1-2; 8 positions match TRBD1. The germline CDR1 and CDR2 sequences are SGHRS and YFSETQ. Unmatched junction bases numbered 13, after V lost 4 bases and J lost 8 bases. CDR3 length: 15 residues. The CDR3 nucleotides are TGCGCCAGCAGCGTAGGACAGGGAGATAGAAGGGGCTACACCTTC. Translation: CASSVGQGDRRGYTF.

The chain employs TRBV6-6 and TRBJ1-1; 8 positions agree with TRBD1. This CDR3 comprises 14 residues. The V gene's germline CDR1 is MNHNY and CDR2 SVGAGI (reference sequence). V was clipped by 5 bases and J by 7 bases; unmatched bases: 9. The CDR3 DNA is TGTGCCAGCAGTCAGCCGACAGGGGCGAGTGAAGCTTTCTTT. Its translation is CASSQPTGASEAFF.

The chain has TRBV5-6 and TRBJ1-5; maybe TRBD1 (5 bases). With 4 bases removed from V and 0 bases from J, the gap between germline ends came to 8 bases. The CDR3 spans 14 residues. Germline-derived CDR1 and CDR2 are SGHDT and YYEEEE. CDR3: CASSRGASNQPQHF. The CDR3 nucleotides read TGTGCCAGCAGCAGGGGTGCTAGCAATCAGCCCCAGCATTTT.

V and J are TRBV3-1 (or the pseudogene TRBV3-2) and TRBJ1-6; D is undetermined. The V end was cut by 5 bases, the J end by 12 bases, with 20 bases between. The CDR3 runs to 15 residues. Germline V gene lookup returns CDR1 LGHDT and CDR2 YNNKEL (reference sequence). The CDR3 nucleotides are TGTGCCAGCAGCGCTATCCCCACGACCGGACTACCCCTCCACTTT. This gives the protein CASSAIPTTGLPLHF.

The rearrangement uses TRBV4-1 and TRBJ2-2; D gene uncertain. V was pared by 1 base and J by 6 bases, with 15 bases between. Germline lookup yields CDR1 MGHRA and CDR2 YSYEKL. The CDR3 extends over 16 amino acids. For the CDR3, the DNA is TGCGCCAGCAGCCAAGCCGGCGGATGGGTGGCCGGGGAGCTGTTTTTT. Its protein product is CASSQAGGWVAGELFF.

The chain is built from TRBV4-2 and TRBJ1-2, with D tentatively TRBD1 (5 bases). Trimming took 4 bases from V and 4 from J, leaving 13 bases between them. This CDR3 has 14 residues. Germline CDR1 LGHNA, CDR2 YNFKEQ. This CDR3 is CASSLRGGSYGYTF. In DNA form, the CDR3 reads TGTGCCAGCAGCCTCCGCGGGGGGTCCTATGGCTACACCTTC.

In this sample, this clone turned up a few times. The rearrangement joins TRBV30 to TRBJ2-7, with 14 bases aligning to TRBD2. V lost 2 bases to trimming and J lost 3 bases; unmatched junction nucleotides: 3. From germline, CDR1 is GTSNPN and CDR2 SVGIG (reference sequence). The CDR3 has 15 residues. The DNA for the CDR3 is TGTGCCTGGAGTCCCGGACTAGCGGGGGGCTACGAGCAGTACTTC. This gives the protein CAWSPGLAGGYEQYF.

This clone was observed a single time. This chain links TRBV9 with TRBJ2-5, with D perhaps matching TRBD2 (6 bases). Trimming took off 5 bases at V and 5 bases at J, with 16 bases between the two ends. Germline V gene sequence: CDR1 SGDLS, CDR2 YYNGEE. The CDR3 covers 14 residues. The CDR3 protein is CASSARGNGETQYF. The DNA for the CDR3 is TGTGCCAGCAGTGCCCGCGGGAACGGGGAGACCCAGTACTTC.

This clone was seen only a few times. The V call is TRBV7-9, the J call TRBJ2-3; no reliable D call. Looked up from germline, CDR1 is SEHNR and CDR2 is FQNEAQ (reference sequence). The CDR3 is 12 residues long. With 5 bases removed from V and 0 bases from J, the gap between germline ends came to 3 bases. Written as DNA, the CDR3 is TGTGCCAGCAGCCTTAGCACAGATACGCAGTATTTT. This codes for CASSLSTDTQYF.

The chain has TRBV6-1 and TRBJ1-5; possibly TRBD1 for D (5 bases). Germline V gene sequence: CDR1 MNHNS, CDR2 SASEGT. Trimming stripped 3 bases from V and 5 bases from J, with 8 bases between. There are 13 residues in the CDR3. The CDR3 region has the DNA TGTGCCAGCAGTGAGATCAGGGATCAGCCCCAGCATTTT. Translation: CASSEIRDQPQHF.

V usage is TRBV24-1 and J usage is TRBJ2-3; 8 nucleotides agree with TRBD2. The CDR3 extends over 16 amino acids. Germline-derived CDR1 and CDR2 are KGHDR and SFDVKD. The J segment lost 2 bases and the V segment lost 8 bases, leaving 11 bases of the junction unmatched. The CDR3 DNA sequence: TGTGCCACCACCCCTGGGAAGCGGGGGTACACAGATACGCAGTATTTT. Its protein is CATTPGKRGYTDTQYF.

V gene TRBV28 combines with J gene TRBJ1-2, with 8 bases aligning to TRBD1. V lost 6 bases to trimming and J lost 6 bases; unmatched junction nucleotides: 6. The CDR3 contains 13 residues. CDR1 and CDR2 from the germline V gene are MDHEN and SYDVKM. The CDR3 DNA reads TGTGCCAGCAGCCGGGGACAGGTCAATGGCTACACCTTC. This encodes CASSRGQVNGYTF.

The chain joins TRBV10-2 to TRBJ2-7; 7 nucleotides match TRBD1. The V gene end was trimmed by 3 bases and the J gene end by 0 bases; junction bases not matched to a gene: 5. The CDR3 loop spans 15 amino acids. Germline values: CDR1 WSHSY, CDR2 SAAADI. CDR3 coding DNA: TGCGCCAGCAGTGAAAGGGGGCCTCTCTCCTACGAGCAGTACTTC. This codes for CASSERGPLSYEQYF.